The 25 T cell receptor beta chains listed next were all sequenced from one sample in a study of T-cell memory formation after mild COVID-19. TCRdb re-derived calls from the 5' RACE reads in MiXCR, one entry per CDR3 protein. The table includes about 84,000 distinct CDR3 sequences, around 13% detected once. Sequencing used PBMCs or a T cell subset sorted from them (not recorded which). Receptors originate from an adult woman who had mild COVID-19 (a few samples of this study predate the infection). Cell type and time point are not known.

The genes are TRBV27 and TRBJ2-1, with no clear D. Germline-derived CDR1 and CDR2 are MNHEY and SMNVEV (reference sequence). Trimming stripped 4 bases from V and 10 bases from J, with 5 bases between. CDR3 size: 10 residues. The CDR3: CASSYPEQFF. The CDR3 DNA reads as TGTGCCAGCAGTTACCCAGAGCAGTTCTTC.

This clonotype occurred a few times. V usage is TRBV7-8 and J usage is TRBJ2-1; D gene ambiguous. The CDR3 loop spans 12 amino acids. Trimming stripped 1 base from V and 3 bases from J, with 1 base between. Germline V lookup: CDR1 SGHVS, CDR2 FQNEAQ. CDR3 sequence reads: CASSLDYNEQFF. The CDR3 DNA is TGTGCCAGCAGCTTAGACTACAATGAGCAGTTCTTC.

This clonotype has more than one count but fewer than ten. V and J are TRBV6-1 and TRBJ2-7, with TRBD2 matching over 11 bases. The CDR3 is made up of 15 amino acids. V shed 6 bases and J 2 bases; nucleotides not matched to a gene: 6. CDR1 and CDR2 (germline): MNHNS, SASEGT. CDR3 sequence (DNA): TGTGCCAGCAGCCCGACTAGCGGGGAACCCTACGAGCAGTACTTC. Translation: CASSPTSGEPYEQYF.

The chain has TRBV10-3 and TRBJ2-2; possible D gene TRBD1, 7 bases. The CDR3 consists of 14 residues. In germline, CDR1 is ENHRY, CDR2 SYGVKD. Trimming stripped 10 bases from V and 4 bases from J, with 16 bases between. CDR3 DNA sequence: TGTGCCACCGCGGGACAGACTCTCACCGGGGAGCTGTTTTTT. It yields the protein CATAGQTLTGELFF.

This clonotype occurred a few times. The genes are TRBV18 and TRBJ2-1; perhaps TRBD2 as D (5 bases). Between the trimmed V and J ends, which lost 3 bases and 4 bases, there was a span of 10 bases. CDR1 and CDR2 (germline): KGHSH, LQKENI. The CDR3 has 14 amino acids. DNA of the CDR3: TGTGCCAGCTCACCTCCACTAGGGTACAATGAGCAGTTCTTC. Amino acid sequence: CASSPPLGYNEQFF.

The CDR3 is CSARGLAGGNEQFF. CDR3 bases: TGCAGTGCTAGGGGACTAGCGGGAGGAAATGAGCAGTTCTTC. This chain joins TRBV20-1 and TRBJ2-1; 15 positions match TRBD2. CDR1 and CDR2 from the germline V gene are DFQATT and SNEGSKA (reference sequence). The CDR3 is made up of 14 amino acids. V trimming: 3 bases; J trimming: 7 bases; junction bases outside the gene matches: 1.

This clonotype was seen a handful of times. This chain uses TRBV29-1 with TRBJ2-5; 7 bases are a match to TRBD1. The CDR3 length is 11 residues. The germline gives CDR1 SQVTM, CDR2 ANQGSEA. The CDR3 DNA is TGCGGGCAGGGGGTTCAAGAGACCCAGTACTTC. Protein sequence: CGQGVQETQYF.

This clonotype was observed a few times. V and J are TRBV12-3 or TRBV12-4 and TRBJ2-1, with D possibly matching TRBD2 (6 bases). Trimming shortened V by 3 bases and J by 7 bases, and 7 bases separated the two germline ends. The CDR3 runs to 12 residues. In nucleotides, the CDR3 is TGTGCCAGCAGTTTTCGGGGGAATGAGCAGTTCTTC. Residues: CASSFRGNEQFF.

Many counts were recorded for this clonotype. This chain links TRBV3-1 with TRBJ2-1; TRBD2 matches 8 bases. The CDR3 totals 16 residues. Trimming at V came to 0 bases and at J to 0 bases, leaving 1 base not matched to a gene. Germline assignment: CDR1 LGHDT and CDR2 YNNKEL (reference sequence). This CDR3 is CASSQDGTSSYNEQFF. The CDR3 DNA is TGTGCCAGCAGCCAAGACGGGACTAGCTCCTACAATGAGCAGTTCTTC.

The chain recombines TRBV19 with TRBJ2-3; 8 nucleotides match TRBD1. The germline gives CDR1 LNHDA, CDR2 SQIVND (reference sequence). This CDR3 is 15 amino acids long. V was clipped by 7 bases and J by 4 bases; unmatched bases: 10. The CDR3 is CASKVQDRDADTQYF. The CDR3 region has the DNA TGTGCCAGTAAAGTCCAGGACAGGGATGCAGATACGCAGTATTTT.

This clonotype was detected a few times. The chain combines TRBV11-2 with TRBJ2-1; D may be TRBD2 (5 bases). The CDR3 is 16 amino acids. Germline V CDR1 and CDR2: SGHAT, FQNNGV. Trimming stripped 2 bases from V and 2 bases from J, with 13 bases between. The CDR3 nucleotides are TGTGCCAGCAGCTTAAACTTGGAGGTCCCCTACAATGAGCAGTTCTTC. Its protein product is CASSLNLEVPYNEQFF. The entire variable domain, with the rest obtained from reference TRBV11-2 and TRBJ2-1, is as follows: EAGVAQSPRYKIIEKRQSVAFWCNPISGHATLYWYQQILGQGPKLLIQFQNNGVVDDSQLPKDRFSAERLKGVDSTLKIQPAKLEDSAVYLCASSLNLEVPYNEQFFGPGTRLTVL.

The chain links TRBV7-9 to TRBJ2-1, with D possibly matching TRBD2 (5 bases). Germline V gene sequence: CDR1 SEHNR, CDR2 FQNEAQ (reference sequence). There are 14 residues in the CDR3. Trimming shortened V by 7 bases and J by 8 bases, and 18 bases separated the two germline ends. The CDR3 nucleotides are TGTGCCAGCACGACTACGAAGGGCCGGGATGAGCAGTTCTTC. It yields the protein CASTTTKGRDEQFF.

This clonotype was picked up many times. The chain carries TRBV4-1 and TRBJ1-2; D gene uncertain. The CDR3 has 15 amino acids. V lost 0 bases and J 1 base, leaving 9 bases between the germline ends. Germline loops: CDR1 MGHRA, CDR2 YSYEKL. The CDR3 sequence: CASSQDSAINYGYTF. The CDR3 bases are TGCGCCAGCAGCCAAGATTCAGCGATTAACTATGGCTACACCTTC.

This rearrangement joins TRBV30 to TRBJ2-1, with TRBD1 identical over 10 bases. This CDR3 region has 13 residues. V lost 4 bases to trimming and J lost 5 bases; unmatched junction nucleotides: 2. Germline V lookup: CDR1 GTSNPN, CDR2 SVGIG (reference sequence). CDR3 protein: CAWTGTGDNEQFF. CDR3 bases: TGTGCCTGGACCGGGACAGGGGACAATGAGCAGTTCTTC.

This clonotype was counted between two and nine times. The chain carries TRBV7-9 and TRBJ2-5, with 12 bases matching TRBD2. The length of the CDR3 is 16 residues. CDR1 is SEHNR, CDR2 FQNEAQ, per germline (reference sequence). Trimming cost V 5 bases and J 5 bases; bases outside gene matches: 9. This chain's CDR3 is CASSQGLAGLGETQYF. CDR3 sequence (DNA): TGTGCCAGCAGCCAAGGACTAGCGGGGTTGGGCGAGACCCAGTACTTC.

This clonotype was observed a handful of times. This chain links TRBV7-9 with TRBJ2-7; D may be TRBD1 or TRBD2 (5 bases each). Trimming left V 2 bases short and J 5 bases short, with 16 bases between. Per germline, CDR1 SEHNR and CDR2 FQNEAQ (reference sequence). This CDR3 region has 15 residues. CDR3 protein: CASSLYQGFGDEQYF. The CDR3 bases are TGTGCCAGCAGCTTATACCAGGGCTTCGGGGACGAGCAGTACTTC.

This clonotype was seen many times. The chain carries TRBV12-3 or TRBV12-4 and TRBJ2-7, with D perhaps given as TRBD1 or TRBD2 (5 bases each). The CDR3 has 12 residues. V shed 7 bases and J shed 5 bases, with 12 bases lying between them. The CDR3 DNA reads as TGTGCCAGCACCACCCGGGGCAACGAGCAGTACTTC. The encoded protein is CASTTRGNEQYF.

V is TRBV7-2 and J is TRBJ2-1, with D maybe TRBD1 (5 bases). Trimming took 5 bases from V and 7 from J, leaving 15 bases between them. Germline V gene data show CDR1 as SGHTA and CDR2 as FQGNSA. The CDR3 extends over 14 amino acids. DNA of the CDR3: TGTGCCAGCAGCAGCTGGGGCGGTGGGAATGAGCAGTTCTTC. This codes for CASSSWGGGNEQFF.

A few counts support this clonotype. This chain connects TRBV4-2 to TRBJ2-3, with D perhaps matching TRBD1 or TRBD2 (5 bases each). CDR1 LGHNA and CDR2 YNFKEQ come from the germline V gene. Trimming left V 0 bases short and J 2 bases short, with 12 bases between. The CDR3 sequence is 16 residues long. The CDR3 DNA follows: TGTGCCAGCAGCCAAGAGGACGGGACCTTCACAGATACGCAGTATTTT. Translation: CASSQEDGTFTDTQYF.

This clonotype was recorded once. The chain recombines TRBV5-1 with TRBJ1-1; D gene ambiguous. The V and J ends lost 0 bases and 3 bases respectively, with 18 bases between them. The germline V gene encodes CDR1 SGHRS and CDR2 YFSETQ. The CDR3 runs to 17 residues. The chain's CDR3 is CASSLGAVSDLDTEAFF. The CDR3 bases are TGCGCCAGCAGCTTGGGGGCAGTTTCGGACCTGGACACTGAAGCTTTCTTT.

This clonotype was recorded at least ten times. The chain is built from TRBV20-1 and TRBJ2-1; 12 bases fit TRBD2. V trimming: 0 bases; J trimming: 8 bases; junction bases outside the gene matches: 14. Germline CDR1 and CDR2: DFQATT and SNEGSKA (reference sequence). The CDR3 extends over 18 amino acids. The CDR3 DNA reads as TGCAGTGCTAGAGATACCGCTAGCGGGGGGGCCGATTGGTATGAGCAGTTCTTC. It translates to CSARDTASGGADWYEQFF.

This clonotype appeared many times. The chain combines TRBV7-6 with TRBJ2-7; 10 bases align to TRBD1. The CDR3 runs to 15 residues. V lost 4 bases to trimming and J lost 3 bases; unmatched junction nucleotides: 6. In germline, CDR1 is SGHVS, CDR2 FNYEAQ. This chain's CDR3 is CASSSPGTGDYEQYF. In nucleotides, the CDR3 is TGTGCCAGCAGCTCACCTGGGACAGGGGACTACGAGCAGTACTTC.

This clonotype was observed a few times. The gene calls are TRBV4-1 and TRBJ1-1, with TRBD1 identical over 7 bases. The germline V gene has CDR1 MGHRA and CDR2 YSYEKL. J was trimmed by 3 bases and V by 1 base; bases with no gene match: 8. There are 16 residues in the CDR3. The CDR3 DNA reads as TGCGCCAGCAGCCAAGTCTTGACAGGGATATACACTGAAGCTTTCTTT. Residues: CASSQVLTGIYTEAFF.

This clonotype was observed a few times. This sequence joins TRBV24-1 and TRBJ2-1, with 12 nucleotides matching TRBD2. There are 16 residues in the CDR3. Germline trimming cut 0 bases from V and 9 bases from J; bases unmatched to any gene: 5. The germline gives CDR1 KGHDR, CDR2 SFDVKD. The CDR3 DNA reads TGTGCCACCAGTGATTTGACTAGCGGGGGGCCCGGTGAGCAGTTCTTC. It is translated as CATSDLTSGGPGEQFF.

The chain combines TRBV29-1 with TRBJ2-3; D gene unclear. Trimming removed 5 bases from V and 2 bases from J, with 17 bases in between. Germline loops: CDR1 SQVTM, CDR2 ANQGSEA. The CDR3 length is 15 residues. This CDR3 is CSVSPPTASTDTQYF. CDR3 in DNA: TGCAGCGTTTCCCCTCCCACCGCTTCCACAGATACGCAGTATTTT.